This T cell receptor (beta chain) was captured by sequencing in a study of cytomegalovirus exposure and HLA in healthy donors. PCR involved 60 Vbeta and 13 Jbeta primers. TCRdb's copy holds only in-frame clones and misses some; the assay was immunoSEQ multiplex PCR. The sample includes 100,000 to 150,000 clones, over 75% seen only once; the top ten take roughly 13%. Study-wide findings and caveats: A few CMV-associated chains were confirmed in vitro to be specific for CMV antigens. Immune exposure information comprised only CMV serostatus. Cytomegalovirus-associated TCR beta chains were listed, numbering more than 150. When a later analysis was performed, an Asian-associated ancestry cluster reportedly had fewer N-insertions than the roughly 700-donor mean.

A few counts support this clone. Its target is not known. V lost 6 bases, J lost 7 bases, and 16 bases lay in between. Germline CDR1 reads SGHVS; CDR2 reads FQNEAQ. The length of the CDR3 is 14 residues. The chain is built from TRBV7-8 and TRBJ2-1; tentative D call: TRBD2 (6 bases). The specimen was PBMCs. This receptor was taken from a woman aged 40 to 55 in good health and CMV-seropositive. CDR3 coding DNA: TGTGCCAGCAGTAGACGCCGGGAGATAAATGAGCAGTTCTTC. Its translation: CASSRRREINEQFF.